What follows are 29 T cell receptor beta chains derived from one specimen sequenced in a study of T cell responses to AZD1222 COVID-19 vaccine. Using immunoSEQ multiplex PCR, the repertoire was profiled, and TCRdb retains in-frame clones only, with some absent. Altogether some 250,000 clones are present, 85% to 95% being singletons, with the ten largest covering about 0.5%. Sample: peripheral blood, taken 28 days after the second AZD1222 dose. The origin of the receptors is an adult who received the AZD1222 COVID-19 vaccine.

In this sample, this clone turned up once. The J gene is TRBJ1-2, the V gene TRBV7-2, with D unclear. Trimming pared 5 bases from V and 4 bases from J, leaving 11 bases between. From germline, CDR1 is SGHTA and CDR2 FQGNSA. The CDR3 loop spans 13 amino acids. CDR3 coding DNA: TGTGCCAGCAGCGGCGGGCGGCGCTATGGCTACACCTTC. This sequence encodes CASSGGRRYGYTF.

The chain couples TRBV5-1 to TRBJ2-2; D remains ambiguous. CDR1 SGHRS and CDR2 YFSETQ come from the germline V gene. This CDR3 comprises 13 residues. V dropped 0 bases and J dropped 6 bases, with 6 bases sitting between them. CDR3 sequence (DNA): TGCGCCAGCAGCTTGGGTCCGTCCGGGGAGCTGTTTTTT. This translates into CASSLGPSGELFF.

CDR3 nucleotides: TGTGCCAGCAGTCTTGGGACGGCCGGGGAGCTGTTTTTT. This translates into CASSLGTAGELFF. The chain uses TRBV2 and TRBJ2-2, with D perhaps TRBD1 or TRBD2 (5 bases each). V gave up 5 bases and J gave up 6 bases, with 10 bases separating them. In germline, CDR1 is SNHLY, CDR2 FYNNEI. The CDR3 consists of 13 residues.

The chain uses TRBV4-3 and TRBJ1-6; a possible D gene is TRBD1 (5 bases). Deletions cut 4 bases from V and 8 bases from J, with 27 bases between. Germline values: CDR1 LGHNA, CDR2 YSLEER. The CDR3 length is 19 residues. CDR3 in DNA: TGCGCCAGCAGCCTGATGCCATTTCGGGACGGCCGGGGGGATTCACCCCTCCACTTT. Residues: CASSLMPFRDGRGDSPLHF.

The chain is built from TRBV2 and TRBJ1-2; D may be TRBD1 (6 bases). Trimming cost V 2 bases and J 8 bases, with 15 bases left between them. CDR1 is SNHLY, CDR2 FYNNEI, per germline. CDR3 length equals 14 residues. CDR3 bases: TGTGCCAGCAGTGAACAGGGACAAGTAGTAGGCTACACCTTC. It yields the protein CASSEQGQVVGYTF.

The DNA of the CDR3 is TGTGCCAGCAGTTTATGGGGAGGGGTGCCCGGGGAGCTGTTTTTT. It translates to CASSLWGGVPGELFF. The rearrangement uses TRBV28 and TRBJ2-2; 7 bases match TRBD2. The CDR3 has 15 residues. Germline V gene sequence: CDR1 MDHEN, CDR2 SYDVKM. J was trimmed by 6 bases and V by 0 bases; bases with no gene match: 4.

The chain has TRBV19 and TRBJ1-3, with D possibly matching TRBD1 (5 bases). The CDR3 length is 15 residues. Trimming pared 7 bases from V and 0 bases from J, leaving 13 bases between. Germline V lookup: CDR1 LNHDA, CDR2 SQIVND (reference sequence). The CDR3 reads CASTQGWGSGNTIYF. The CDR3 coding sequence is TGTGCCAGTACCCAGGGATGGGGCTCTGGAAACACCATATATTTT.

The chain links TRBV5-1 to TRBJ2-7; D call uncertain. Trimming stripped 4 bases from V and 4 bases from J, with 15 bases between. Germline V gene lookup returns CDR1 SGHRS and CDR2 YFSETQ. This CDR3 is 14 amino acids long. CDR3 amino acids: CASSRRDGRYEQYF. The CDR3 DNA reads TGCGCCAGCAGCAGGCGAGACGGCAGGTACGAGCAGTACTTC.

The rearrangement links TRBV4-2 to TRBJ1-1; D not resolved. V was clipped by 0 bases and J by 13 bases, with 12 bases between them. The CDR3 loop spans 12 amino acids. The V gene's germline CDR1 is LGHNA and CDR2 YNFKEQ. Written as DNA, the CDR3 is TGTGCCAGCAGCCAAGAGGGCGGGAAGGGTTTCTTT. This gives the protein CASSQEGGKGFF.

Only a few counts were recorded for this clone. The chain combines TRBV2 with TRBJ2-2; 11 nucleotides match TRBD1. V lost 5 bases, J lost 4 bases, and 3 bases stayed unmatched. This CDR3 has 15 residues. Germline V gene data show CDR1 as SNHLY and CDR2 as FYNNEI. Here the CDR3 reads CASSLGTGGTGELFF. The CDR3 region has the DNA TGTGCCAGCAGTTTGGGGACAGGGGGCACCGGGGAGCTGTTTTTT.

This clone was observed a single time. The chain is built from TRBV7-8 and TRBJ1-1; D call uncertain. The CDR3 has 14 residues. From germline, CDR1 is SGHVS and CDR2 FQNEAQ. V was clipped by 3 bases and J by 1 base, with 9 bases between them. CDR3 DNA: TGTGCCAGCAGCTTTTTAAGGACGAACACTGAAGCTTTCTTT. This sequence encodes CASSFLRTNTEAFF. The full variable domain, with the rest looked up from reference TRBV7-8 and TRBJ1-1, is GAGVSQSPRYKVAKRGQDVALRCDPISGHVSLFWYQQALGQGPEFLTYFQNEAQLDKSGLPSDRFFAERPEGSVSTLKIQRTQQEDSAVYLCASSFLRTNTEAFFGQGTRLTVV.

This clone was seen just once. The chain employs TRBV5-1 and TRBJ2-2; 10 bases fit TRBD1. Unmatched junction bases numbered 4, after V lost 0 bases and J lost 5 bases. The CDR3 covers 16 residues. CDR1 is SGHRS and CDR2 is YFSETQ in the germline V gene. CDR3 residues: CASSLGDRGPTGELFF. The CDR3 nucleotides read TGCGCCAGCAGCTTGGGGGACAGGGGTCCTACCGGGGAGCTGTTTTTT.

The V gene is TRBV7-2, the J gene TRBJ2-3; D is possibly TRBD1 (5 bases). V was trimmed by 6 bases and J by 2 bases, leaving 15 bases between them. The CDR3 has 15 amino acids. Germline-derived CDR1 and CDR2 are SGHTA and FQGNSA. CDR3 sequence (DNA): TGTGCCAGCAGTATGGCAGGGCTTTACACAGATACGCAGTATTTT. Protein: CASSMAGLYTDTQYF.

This chain uses TRBV5-4 with TRBJ1-1; D is possibly TRBD1 (5 bases). From germline, CDR1 is SGHNT and CDR2 YYREEE (reference sequence). The CDR3 extends over 13 amino acids. V gave up 9 bases and J gave up 1 base, with 13 bases separating them. CDR3 sequence (DNA): TGTGCCACACGGGGGAATAGGAACACTGAAGCTTTCTTT. This codes for CATRGNRNTEAFF.

This sequence joins TRBV19 and TRBJ1-1; TRBD1 aligns across 7 bases. The V and J ends lost 6 bases and 6 bases, in that order; junction bases with no gene match: 7. The CDR3 is made up of 13 amino acids. The germline gives CDR1 LNHDA, CDR2 SQIVND (reference sequence). DNA for the CDR3: TGTGCCAGTAGGGGAGACAGGGCCCCTGAAGCTTTCTTT. Encoded protein: CASRGDRAPEAFF.

The chain uses TRBV5-1 and TRBJ2-3, with 8 positions matching TRBD2. After removal of 4 bases from V and 4 bases from J, the junction contained 8 bases not matched to a gene. This CDR3 has 15 amino acids. Germline CDR1 is SGHRS and CDR2 is YFSETQ. The CDR3 reads CASSNRTSFPDTQYF. In DNA, the CDR3 is TGCGCCAGCAGCAACCGGACTAGCTTCCCAGATACGCAGTATTTT.

The CDR3 is CASSKNRWGTEAFF. CDR3 DNA: TGCGCCAGCAGTAAAAACAGGTGGGGGACTGAAGCTTTCTTT. The chain carries TRBV10-1 and TRBJ1-1; the D gene is possibly TRBD1 (5 bases). The ends were cut back, 5 bases at V and 5 bases at J, with 15 bases in the middle. Germline loops: CDR1 WNHNN, CDR2 SYGVQD (reference sequence). This CDR3 region has 14 residues.

The chain links TRBV25-1 to TRBJ2-2; tentative D call: TRBD1 (6 bases). The CDR3 is made up of 14 amino acids. The V end was cut by 3 bases, the J end by 4 bases, with 9 bases between. CDR1 is MGHDK, CDR2 SYGVNS, per germline. DNA for the CDR3: TGTGCCAGCAGTGAGACAGGATCCACCGGGGAGCTGTTTTTT. Its protein product is CASSETGSTGELFF. Based on the CDR3 plus reference TRBV25-1 and TRBJ2-2, the full variable domain is EADIYQTPRYLVIGTGKKITLECSQTMGHDKMYWYQQDPGMELHLIHYSYGVNSTEKGDLSSESTVSRIRTEHFPLTLESARPSHTSQYLCASSETGSTGELFFGEGSRLTVL.

The chain couples TRBV7-2 to TRBJ1-2; D is ambiguous. The V end was cut by 3 bases, the J end by 2 bases, with 13 bases between. Germline values: CDR1 SGHTA, CDR2 FQGNSA. CDR3 length: 15 amino acids. CDR3 in amino acids: CASSLAATLNYGYTF. CDR3 nucleotides: TGTGCCAGCAGCTTGGCAGCCACGTTAAACTATGGCTACACCTTC.

The rearrangement links TRBV19 to TRBJ2-2; 14 nucleotides line up with TRBD2. The junction had 8 bases not matched to a gene; V was cut back by 3 bases and J by 14 bases. Germline CDR1 is LNHDA and CDR2 is SQIVND (reference sequence). The length of the CDR3 is 15 residues. The CDR3 loop reads CASSIPGLAGADLFF. The DNA of the CDR3 is TGTGCCAGTAGTATCCCGGGACTAGCGGGAGCGGATCTGTTTTTT.

The gene calls are TRBV7-2 and TRBJ1-2; TRBD1 is a possible D gene (5 bases). The CDR3 runs 14 residues. V was pared by 5 bases and J by 4 bases, with 14 bases between. Germline V lookup: CDR1 SGHTA, CDR2 FQGNSA. The CDR3 loop reads CASSTAGPGYGYTF. For the CDR3, the DNA is TGTGCCAGCAGCACGGCAGGGCCGGGCTATGGCTACACCTTC.

This clone was recorded once. The chain joins TRBV28 to TRBJ2-7, with D possibly matching TRBD2 (5 bases). Germline V gene sequence: CDR1 MDHEN, CDR2 SYDVKM. Trimming removed 3 bases at V and 0 bases at J, with 12 bases between. The CDR3 is 15 residues long. DNA for the CDR3: TGTGCCAGCAGTTTTTTCAGCGGAGTCTCCTACGAGCAGTACTTC. Translation gives CASSFFSGVSYEQYF.

The chain carries TRBV5-6 and TRBJ1-1, with D possibly matching TRBD1 (5 bases). Germline V CDR1 and CDR2: SGHDT, YYEEEE. V shed 5 bases and J shed 1 base, with 9 bases lying between them. This CDR3 comprises 13 residues. CDR3 amino acids: CASRRQRNTEAFF. CDR3 coding DNA: TGTGCCAGCAGAAGACAGAGGAACACTGAAGCTTTCTTT.

This clone has only one observation. The rearrangement links TRBV28 to TRBJ2-7; no reliable D call. Trimming removed 5 bases from V and 4 bases from J, with 6 bases in between. The CDR3 contains 11 residues. Germline CDR1 is MDHEN and CDR2 is SYDVKM. In DNA, the CDR3 is TGTGCCAGCAGTCGTCCTTACGAGCAGTACTTC. Translation: CASSRPYEQYF.

The rearrangement links TRBV19 to TRBJ1-2; D possibly corresponds to TRBD1 (5 bases). Trimming stripped 6 bases from V and 8 bases from J, with 13 bases between. CDR1 LNHDA and CDR2 SQIVND come from the germline V gene (reference sequence). The CDR3 sequence is 12 residues long. CDR3 in amino acids: CASSQGGDGYTF. Here the CDR3 DNA reads TGTGCCAGTAGCCAGGGAGGGGACGGCTACACCTTC.

To note about this clone: Distinct nucleotide sequences in the sample also encode this CDR3. This rearrangement joins TRBV12-3 or TRBV12-4 to TRBJ2-7, with TRBD2 matching over 8 bases. With V trimmed by 3 bases and J by 6 bases, 1 base remained unmatched. There are 12 residues in the CDR3. CDR3 DNA: TGTGCCAGCAGTTTGGCGGGAGGCGAGCAGTACTTC. Protein product: CASSLAGGEQYF.

This chain joins TRBV28 and TRBJ1-1; tentatively, D is TRBD1 (5 bases). The ends were cut back, 2 bases at V and 10 bases at J, with 11 bases in the middle. Per germline, CDR1 MDHEN and CDR2 SYDVKM. This CDR3 has 12 amino acids. CDR3 loop: CASSLRQGPAFF. CDR3 coding DNA: TGTGCCAGCAGTTTACGGCAGGGTCCAGCTTTCTTT. The entire variable domain, with the rest obtained from reference TRBV28 and TRBJ1-1, is as follows: DVKVTQSSRYLVKRTGEKVFLECVQDMDHENMFWYRQDPGLGLRLIYFSYDVKMKEKGDIPEGYSVSREKKERFSLILESASTNQTSMYLCASSLRQGPAFFGQGTRLTVV.

V and J are TRBV3-1 (or the pseudogene TRBV3-2) and TRBJ2-7, with 8 bases aligning to TRBD2. The trim removed 5 bases at V and 7 bases at J, leaving 7 bases unmatched. The CDR3 runs 13 residues. The germline V gene has CDR1 LGHDT and CDR2 YNNKEL (reference sequence). The CDR3 nucleotides read TGTGCCAGCAGCTTAGCGGGATACGGGGAGCAGTACTTC. It translates to CASSLAGYGEQYF.

J is TRBJ1-5 and V is TRBV28, with 9 bases aligning to TRBD1. Unmatched junction bases numbered 8, after V lost 4 bases and J lost 1 base. The CDR3 spans 17 residues. From germline, CDR1 is MDHEN and CDR2 SYDVKM. CDR3 in DNA: TGTGCCAGCAGTTCCCACACAGGGGGCGGAAGCAATCAGCCCCAGCATTTT. This translates into CASSSHTGGGSNQPQHF.